Listed here are 5 T cell receptor beta chains from one sample, sequenced in a study of blood T cell repertoires in COVID-19. Libraries were prepared by immunoSEQ multiplex PCR; TCRdb keeps only in-frame clonotypes and omits some of them. The table records approximately 300,000 clones, 75% to 95% of them present only once. Material: peripheral blood. The origin of the receptors is a woman aged 25 to 39 with COVID-19, enrolled during active disease.

The V call is TRBV10-2, the J call TRBJ2-7; 8 bases are shared with TRBD1. The V and J ends lost 4 bases and 2 bases, in that order; junction bases with no gene match: 7. Germline assignment: CDR1 WSHSY and CDR2 SAAADI. CDR3 size: 15 residues. The CDR3 loop reads CASSALQGATYEQYF. The DNA for the CDR3 is TGCGCCAGCAGTGCTCTGCAGGGGGCCACCTACGAGCAGTACTTC.

The V gene is TRBV4-2, the J gene TRBJ2-7; 8 nucleotides line up with TRBD2. Losses at the gene ends were 0 bases for V and 7 bases for J; bases not matched to a gene: 8. Germline CDR1 is LGHNA and CDR2 is YNFKEQ. The CDR3 extends over 15 amino acids. The DNA for the CDR3 is TGTGCCAGCAGCCAAGAAGGTAGCGGGGCGCAAGAGCAGTACTTC. Amino acids: CASSQEGSGAQEQYF.

The chain recombines TRBV12-5 with TRBJ2-7; TRBD1 aligns across 9 bases. CDR3 length: 14 residues. V shed 7 bases and J 5 bases; nucleotides not matched to a gene: 9. Per the germline V gene, CDR1 is LGHNT and CDR2 is FRNRAP. The CDR3 nucleotides read TGTGCTAGTGCACCGGGACAGGGTGACGACGAGCAGTACTTC. It yields the protein CASAPGQGDDEQYF.

This clone was observed a single time. This chain joins TRBV6-5 and TRBJ2-7, with D possibly TRBD2 on 5 matching bases. Trimming stripped 7 bases from V and 5 bases from J, with 12 bases between. From germline, CDR1 is MNHEY and CDR2 SVGAGI. The CDR3 covers 12 residues. The CDR3 DNA reads TGTGCCAGCAAATCCGGGATGCACGAGCAGTACTTC. This codes for CASKSGMHEQYF.

In its sample, this clone was seen once. The V gene is TRBV5-4, the J gene TRBJ2-1; 8 bases are shared with TRBD2. This CDR3 has 16 amino acids. J lost 5 bases, V lost 2 bases, and 9 bases had no gene match. The germline CDR1 and CDR2 sequences are SGHNT and YYREEE (reference sequence). In DNA, the CDR3 is TGTGCCAGCAGCTTCCTAGCGGGCACGGCGGACAATGAGCAGTTCTTC. Its protein product is CASSFLAGTADNEQFF.